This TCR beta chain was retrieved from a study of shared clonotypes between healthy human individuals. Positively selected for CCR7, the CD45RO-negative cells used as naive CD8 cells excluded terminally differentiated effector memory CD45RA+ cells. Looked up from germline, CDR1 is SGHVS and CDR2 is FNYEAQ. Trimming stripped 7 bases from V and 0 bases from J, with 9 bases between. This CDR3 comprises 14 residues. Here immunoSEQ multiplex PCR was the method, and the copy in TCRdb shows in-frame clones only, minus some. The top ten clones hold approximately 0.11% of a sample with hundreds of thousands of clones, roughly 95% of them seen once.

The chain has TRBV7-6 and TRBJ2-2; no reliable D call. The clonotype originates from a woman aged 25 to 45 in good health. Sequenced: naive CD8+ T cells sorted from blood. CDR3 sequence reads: CASTPDTNTGELFF. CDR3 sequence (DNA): TGTGCCAGCACCCCAGACACGAACACCGGGGAGCTGTTTTTT.